Given below is one T cell receptor (beta chain) in context. Its specificity is unknown. These data are taken from a study of radiation and T cells in renal cell carcinoma. Study as a whole: Nephrectomy followed 15 Gy stereotactic body radiation by 4 weeks.

Per germline, CDR1 LNHDA and CDR2 SQIVND (reference sequence). V gave up 5 bases and J gave up 5 bases; unmatched junction bases: 2. The CDR3 spans 13 residues. Sequenced by immunoSEQ multiplex PCR; TCRdb stores in-frame clones only, minus some. The sample has approximately 120,000 clones, 82% seen once; the top ten hold around 2.8%. Sample time point: baseline pretreatment blood. Treatment described: 15 Gy SBRT to primary tumor, nephrectomy 4 weeks later. Radiation-treated patients gave blood at baseline, week 2 and week 4. Study-wide results and caveats: From baseline, blood top tumor clonotypes peaked at 2 weeks post-radiation.

Specimen: blood, collected from a patient whose treatment included radiotherapy and nephrectomy. The chain recombines TRBV19 with TRBJ2-1, with 8 bases aligning to TRBD1. The TCR sequence derives from a woman aged 55-69 years with renal cell carcinoma. The CDR3 protein is CASSEDRDNEQFF. The CDR3 bases are TGTGCCAGTAGTGAGGACAGGGACAATGAGCAGTTCTTC.